This is a list of T cell receptor beta chains from one sample in a study of cytomegalovirus exposure and HLA in healthy donors. Libraries were prepared by immunoSEQ multiplex PCR; TCRdb keeps only in-frame clonotypes and omits some of them. The profile covers about 160,000 clones, with roughly 79% appearing a single time and roughly 9.7% taken by the ten largest. The material sequenced was PBMCs. These receptors all come from a man between 18 and 29 years old in good health and CMV-seropositive. Each CDR3 is given with its conserved first and last residue. The D gene is left open where the match is weak. A clone size is listed for some rows: how often the clone was seen (once, few, many), or a class if it is expanded.

clone_size: .
v_call: TRBV4-2
j_call: TRBJ1-1
d_call: .
cdr3_nt: TGTGCCAGCAGCCAAGTCCAGAACACTGAAGCTTTCTTT
cdr3_aa: CASSQVQNTEAFF

clone_size: few
v_call: TRBV19
j_call: TRBJ2-1
d_call: TRBD2
cdr3_nt: TGTGCCAGTAGTATCCGGACTAGCGGGAGGGATGAGCAGTTCTTC
cdr3_aa: CASSIRTSGRDEQFF

clone_size: .
v_call: TRBV27
j_call: TRBJ2-7
d_call: .
cdr3_nt: TGTGCCAGCAGTTCAAGCCCGTCAGGGCGCCACGAGCAGTACTTC
cdr3_aa: CASSSSPSGRHEQYF

clone_size: .
v_call: TRBV5-1
j_call: TRBJ2-1
d_call: TRBD2
cdr3_nt: TGCGCCAGCAGCTCACTAGCGGGATCCTACAATGAGCAGTTCTTC
cdr3_aa: CASSSLAGSYNEQFF

clone_size: .
v_call: TRBV5-6
j_call: TRBJ2-7
d_call: TRBD1
cdr3_nt: TGTGCCAGCAGCTGGGACAGGTCGGCCTACGAGCAGTACTTC
cdr3_aa: CASSWDRSAYEQYF

clone_size: .
v_call: TRBV6-5
j_call: TRBJ2-1
d_call: .
cdr3_nt: TGTGCCAGCAGTTACCGGGAGTACAATGAGCAGTTCTTC
cdr3_aa: CASSYREYNEQFF

clone_size: .
v_call: TRBV7-9
j_call: TRBJ2-3
d_call: TRBD1
cdr3_nt: TGTGCCAGCAGCCAGGGACAGGGGTACACAGATACGCAGTATTTT
cdr3_aa: CASSQGQGYTDTQYF

clone_size: .
v_call: TRBV30
j_call: TRBJ1-3
d_call: .
cdr3_nt: TGTGCCCACCGGGACTCTTACACCATATATTTT
cdr3_aa: CAHRDSYTIYF

clone_size: .
v_call: TRBV15
j_call: TRBJ1-1
d_call: .
cdr3_nt: TGTGCCACCAGCAGAGGACAGGTTAACACTGAAGCTTTCTTT
cdr3_aa: CATSRGQVNTEAFF

clone_size: .
v_call: TRBV4-1
j_call: TRBJ2-7
d_call: TRBD2
cdr3_nt: TGCGCCAGCAGCCAGTTCCTTAGCGGGACCTCCTACGAGCAGTACTTC
cdr3_aa: CASSQFLSGTSYEQYF

clone_size: .
v_call: TRBV5-5
j_call: TRBJ2-3
d_call: .
cdr3_nt: TGTGCCAGCAGCTTGGAGAGCCTGACAGTAAGAACAGATACGCAGTATTTT
cdr3_aa: CASSLESLTVRTDTQYF

clone_size: .
v_call: TRBV10-3
j_call: TRBJ2-3
d_call: .
cdr3_nt: TGTGCCATCGGTGAGGCCCCCGGGACGCAGTATTTT
cdr3_aa: CAIGEAPGTQYF

clone_size: .
v_call: TRBV15
j_call: TRBJ1-4
d_call: TRBD1
cdr3_nt: TGTGCCACCAGCAAGGGACAGCTTAATGAAAAACTGTTTTTT
cdr3_aa: CATSKGQLNEKLFF

clone_size: .
v_call: TRBV4-1
j_call: TRBJ1-1
d_call: .
cdr3_nt: TGCGCCAGCAGCCTACAGGGAAAGGGCACTGAAGCTTTCTTT
cdr3_aa: CASSLQGKGTEAFF

clone_size: .
v_call: TRBV19
j_call: TRBJ2-1
d_call: .
cdr3_nt: TGTGCCAGTAGTATAGTGAACTATGGGAATGAGCAGTTCTTC
cdr3_aa: CASSIVNYGNEQFF

clone_size: .
v_call: TRBV19
j_call: TRBJ1-4
d_call: .
cdr3_nt: TGTGCCAGTAGTACAACAACAACTAATGAAAAACTGTTTTTT
cdr3_aa: CASSTTTTNEKLFF

clone_size: once
v_call: TRBV27
j_call: TRBJ1-4
d_call: TRBD1
cdr3_nt: TGTGCCAGCAGTCCCCGGGACAGGGCAAGAGGAGAAAAACTGTTTTTT
cdr3_aa: CASSPRDRARGEKLFF

clone_size: few
v_call: TRBV7-9
j_call: TRBJ1-4
d_call: .
cdr3_nt: TGTGCCAGCACCCCCCTTGGGCGGGGTAATGAAAAACTGTTTTTT
cdr3_aa: CASTPLGRGNEKLFF

clone_size: .
v_call: TRBV7-9
j_call: TRBJ2-7
d_call: .
cdr3_nt: TGTGCCAGCAGCTCGGGGTGGTACGAGCAGTACTTC
cdr3_aa: CASSSGWYEQYF

clone_size: once
v_call: TRBV4-3
j_call: TRBJ1-2
d_call: TRBD1
cdr3_nt: TGCGCCAGCAGCCAAGATAGGTGGACAGGAAATGGCTACACCTTC
cdr3_aa: CASSQDRWTGNGYTF

clone_size: once
v_call: TRBV28
j_call: TRBJ1-2
d_call: .
cdr3_nt: TGTGCCAGCAGTTCAAAAAGACAAGCGGATGGCTACACCTTC
cdr3_aa: CASSSKRQADGYTF

clone_size: .
v_call: TRBV29-1
j_call: TRBJ2-3
d_call: .
cdr3_nt: TGCAGCGTTCTACCCGGACTCCTCACAGATACGCAGTATTTT
cdr3_aa: CSVLPGLLTDTQYF

clone_size: .
v_call: TRBV5-1
j_call: TRBJ2-3
d_call: TRBD2
cdr3_nt: TGCGCCAGCAGCTTGACTAGCGGGATATCCACAGATACGCAGTATTTT
cdr3_aa: CASSLTSGISTDTQYF

clone_size: few
v_call: TRBV1
j_call: TRBJ2-5
d_call: .
cdr3_nt: TGCACCAGCAGCCAACGGCTAGCGGGAAGGACGCAAGAGACCCAGTACTTC
cdr3_aa: CTSSQRLAGRTQETQYF

clone_size: few
v_call: TRBV5-1
j_call: TRBJ1-4
d_call: TRBD1
cdr3_nt: TGCGCCAGCAGAGGGACAGGGAATGAAAAACTGTTTTTT
cdr3_aa: CASRGTGNEKLFF

clone_size: few
v_call: TRBV4-1
j_call: TRBJ1-5
d_call: .
cdr3_nt: TGCGCCAGCAGCCAAGTAATCGTACGAGAGAGCAATCAGCCCCAGCATTTT
cdr3_aa: CASSQVIVRESNQPQHF

clone_size: .
v_call: TRBV4-3
j_call: TRBJ1-3
d_call: .
cdr3_nt: TGCGCCAGCAGCCAAGATAAGAAGGGAGCGGGAAACACCATATATTTT
cdr3_aa: CASSQDKKGAGNTIYF

clone_size: .
v_call: TRBV29-1
j_call: TRBJ1-2
d_call: .
cdr3_nt: TGCAGCGTTGAGATAAGGGGTGGTGCTAACTATGGCTACACCTTC
cdr3_aa: CSVEIRGGANYGYTF

clone_size: .
v_call: TRBV4-3
j_call: TRBJ2-7
d_call: .
cdr3_nt: TGCGCCAGCAGCCAAGATCCCCAGGGCAGCGAGCAGTACTTC
cdr3_aa: CASSQDPQGSEQYF

clone_size: .
v_call: TRBV7-9
j_call: TRBJ2-1
d_call: TRBD2
cdr3_nt: TGTGCCAGCAGTTCCGCCCAATTAGCGGGGTATCCCTACAATGAGCAGTTCTTC
cdr3_aa: CASSSAQLAGYPYNEQFF

clone_size: .
v_call: TRBV25-1
j_call: TRBJ1-5
d_call: .
cdr3_nt: TGTGCCACCCTAGTGGGGCTTGGGCAGCCCCAGCATTTT
cdr3_aa: CATLVGLGQPQHF

clone_size: .
v_call: TRBV13
j_call: TRBJ2-7
d_call: .
cdr3_nt: TGTGCCAGCAGCCCTCAGGGCAGGGCTAGGGGCGAGCAGTACTTC
cdr3_aa: CASSPQGRARGEQYF

clone_size: .
v_call: TRBV11-2
j_call: TRBJ1-4
d_call: .
cdr3_nt: TGTGCCAGCAGCTCCCGGGTCGACCCGTCGCCGTTCGAAAAACTGTTTTTT
cdr3_aa: CASSSRVDPSPFEKLFF

clone_size: .
v_call: TRBV9
j_call: TRBJ1-5
d_call: .
cdr3_nt: TGTGCCAGCAGCGAGGGACAACTAAATCAGCCCCAGCATTTT
cdr3_aa: CASSEGQLNQPQHF

clone_size: .
v_call: TRBV11-2
j_call: TRBJ2-3
d_call: TRBD2
cdr3_nt: TGTGCCAGCATAGGGACTAGCGGAAGCACAGATACGCAGTATTTT
cdr3_aa: CASIGTSGSTDTQYF

clone_size: few
v_call: TRBV28
j_call: TRBJ1-1
d_call: .
cdr3_nt: TGTGCCAGTATCGGGGAAGGTGAAGCTTTCTTT
cdr3_aa: CASIGEGEAFF

clone_size: .
v_call: TRBV6-6
j_call: TRBJ2-7
d_call: .
cdr3_nt: TGTGCCAGCAGTTATGCGGGGGCCGTCGTCGAGCAGTACTTC
cdr3_aa: CASSYAGAVVEQYF

clone_size: .
v_call: TRBV7-8
j_call: TRBJ1-2
d_call: .
cdr3_nt: TGTGCCAGCAGCTCCCGGCCAGGGGTAGCCTATGGCTACACCTTC
cdr3_aa: CASSSRPGVAYGYTF

clone_size: .
v_call: TRBV9
j_call: TRBJ2-7
d_call: TRBD2
cdr3_nt: TGTGCCAGCAGCGTAAGTGGCGGGGGGATCTACGAGCAGTACTTC
cdr3_aa: CASSVSGGGIYEQYF

clone_size: .
v_call: TRBV18
j_call: TRBJ1-1
d_call: .
cdr3_nt: TGTGCCAGCTCCCTCCCCCCGGGCACTGAAGCTTTCTTT
cdr3_aa: CASSLPPGTEAFF

clone_size: .
v_call: TRBV6-5
j_call: TRBJ2-7
d_call: TRBD2
cdr3_nt: TGTGCCAGCTCCGCGCCGCGGGAGGGGTCCTACGAGCAGTACTTC
cdr3_aa: CASSAPREGSYEQYF

clone_size: few
v_call: TRBV19
j_call: TRBJ1-5
d_call: TRBD1
cdr3_nt: TGTGCCAGTAGTATCTATCGGACAGGGGGCTCCAATCAGCCCCAGCATTTT
cdr3_aa: CASSIYRTGGSNQPQHF

clone_size: .
v_call: TRBV29-1
j_call: TRBJ2-5
d_call: .
cdr3_nt: TGCAGCGTTGAACGGGGTCGGGACTTTCAAGAGACCCAATACTTC
cdr3_aa: CSVERGRDFQETQYF

clone_size: few
v_call: TRBV18
j_call: TRBJ1-1
d_call: TRBD1
cdr3_nt: TGTGCCAGCTCACGAGGACAGGGGGATAAGGCTTTCTTT
cdr3_aa: CASSRGQGDKAFF

clone_size: few
v_call: TRBV27
j_call: TRBJ2-7
d_call: TRBD1
cdr3_nt: TGTGCCAGCAGCCTGCCGGGACAGGGGACCTACGAGCAGTACTTC
cdr3_aa: CASSLPGQGTYEQYF

clone_size: few
v_call: TRBV6-1
j_call: TRBJ2-1
d_call: .
cdr3_nt: TGTGCCAGCAGTGAAGATGAGGGTTCCTACAATGAGCAGTTCTTC
cdr3_aa: CASSEDEGSYNEQFF

clone_size: .
v_call: TRBV6-6
j_call: TRBJ2-7
d_call: .
cdr3_nt: TGTGCCAGCAGGTTAACAGGGTCCTACTACGAGCAGTACTTC
cdr3_aa: CASRLTGSYYEQYF

clone_size: .
v_call: TRBV4-1
j_call: TRBJ2-2
d_call: TRBD1
cdr3_nt: TGCGCCAGCAGCCAAGACCACAGGGGCACCGGGGAGCTGTTTTTT
cdr3_aa: CASSQDHRGTGELFF

clone_size: .
v_call: TRBV7-9
j_call: TRBJ1-4
d_call: .
cdr3_nt: TGTGCCAGCAGCTCCGGACAGTTGGAAAAACTGTTTTTT
cdr3_aa: CASSSGQLEKLFF

clone_size: .
v_call: TRBV6-1
j_call: TRBJ1-5
d_call: .
cdr3_nt: TGTGCCAGCAGTGAAGCGGGGGGGCGCGGGAGCAATCAGCCCCAGCATTTT
cdr3_aa: CASSEAGGRGSNQPQHF

clone_size: .
v_call: TRBV6-1
j_call: TRBJ2-7
d_call: TRBD1
cdr3_nt: TGTGCCAGCAGTGAAGCCCGAACCCCACAGGGGGGCTACGAGCAGTACTTC
cdr3_aa: CASSEARTPQGGYEQYF

clone_size: .
v_call: TRBV18
j_call: TRBJ2-1
d_call: .
cdr3_nt: TGTGCCAGCTCACCCATACGGTCCCCAGGTTACGATGAGCAGTTCTTC
cdr3_aa: CASSPIRSPGYDEQFF

clone_size: .
v_call: TRBV19
j_call: TRBJ2-5
d_call: .
cdr3_nt: TGTGCCACGGGGTGGAGGAACCAAGAGACCCAGTACTTC
cdr3_aa: CATGWRNQETQYF

clone_size: .
v_call: TRBV6-6
j_call: TRBJ2-7
d_call: .
cdr3_nt: TGTGCCAGCAGTGGCCGTGTTGAATTCTACGAGCAGTACTTC
cdr3_aa: CASSGRVEFYEQYF

clone_size: .
v_call: TRBV7-2
j_call: TRBJ2-7
d_call: TRBD2
cdr3_nt: TGTGCCAGCAGCAGACTAGCGGGAGTAACCTACGAGCAGTACTTC
cdr3_aa: CASSRLAGVTYEQYF

clone_size: .
v_call: TRBV7-9
j_call: TRBJ2-1
d_call: .
cdr3_nt: TGTGCCAGCAGCCCGTTCGGTCGGCGGGACAATGAGCAGTTCTTC
cdr3_aa: CASSPFGRRDNEQFF

clone_size: once
v_call: TRBV6-1
j_call: TRBJ2-2
d_call: TRBD1
cdr3_nt: TGTGCCAGCGGGACAGGGTGGAACACCGGGGAGCTGTTTTTT
cdr3_aa: CASGTGWNTGELFF

clone_size: .
v_call: TRBV7-7
j_call: TRBJ2-1
d_call: .
cdr3_nt: TGTGCCAGCAGCCCACTGGAGGCAGTTTACAATGAGCAGTTCTTC
cdr3_aa: CASSPLEAVYNEQFF

clone_size: .
v_call: TRBV7-2
j_call: TRBJ2-4
d_call: .
cdr3_nt: .
cdr3_aa: CASSLMVGGGAWKYF